A selection of T cell receptor beta chains follows, all from one sample in a study of regulatory T cells in long-lasting Graves disease. TCRdb independently ran MiXCR on the multiplex PCR reads; one entry per CDR3 protein. Of fewer than 350,000 distinct CDR3 sequences in the sample, 18% were seen once. Sequencing was performed on peripheral blood mononuclear cells (PBMCs), taken at new diagnosis, from a patient treated with antithyroid drugs. Receptor source: a female donor with Graves disease. Each CDR3 is given with its conserved first and last residue. A D gene is named only where the DNA matches it firmly. Some rows have no size entry. The others give once, few or many, or a class for an expanded clone.

clone size	V gene	D gene	J gene	CDR3 protein	CDR3 DNA
many	TRBV5-1	TRBD2	TRBJ2-5	CASSSGLAGGPGPGETQYF	TGCGCCAGCAGCTCCGGACTAGCGGGAGGGCCGGGTCCGGGAGAGACCCAGTACTTC
many	TRBV10-3	NA	TRBJ2-2	CAIRASENTGELFF	TGTGCCATCAGGGCTAGCGAGAACACCGGGGAGCTGTTTTTT
many	TRBV28	NA	TRBJ2-1	CASSLVGPYNEQFF	TGTGCCAGCAGTTTAGTGGGTCCCTACAATGAGCAGTTCTTC
NA	TRBV20-1	TRBD2	TRBJ2-5	CSARPGLAGNQETQYF	TGCAGTGCTAGACCGGGACTAGCGGGTAACCAAGAGACCCAGTACTTC
NA	TRBV10-2	NA	TRBJ1-1	CASSAVQLQNKAFF	TGCGCCAGCAGTGCTGTCCAATTGCAGAACAAAGCTTTCTTT
many	TRBV5-6	TRBD1	TRBJ2-7	CASSGQGYYEQYF	TGTGCCAGCAGTGGACAGGGGTACTACGAGCAGTACTTC
NA	TRBV19	TRBD1	TRBJ2-1	CASSTVGGGEQFF	TGTGCCAGTAGTACGGTAGGGGGCGGAGAGCAGTTCTTC
NA	TRBV7-8	NA	TRBJ2-5	CASSLAVGGETQYF	TGTGCCAGCAGCTTAGCAGTCGGGGGTGAGACCCAGTACTTC
once	TRBV5-1	TRBD1	TRBJ1-2	CASSLQGTNYGYTF	TGCGCCAGCAGCTTACAGGGGACTAACTATGGCTACACCTTC
many	TRBV11-2	TRBD2	TRBJ2-7	CASSLGGLSYEQYF	TGTGCCAGCAGCTTAGGGGGACTATCCTACGAGCAGTACTTC
many	TRBV6-5	TRBD1	TRBJ1-1	CASSYLTGATEAFF	TGTGCCAGCAGTTACTTGACAGGGGCCACTGAAGCTTTCTTT
many	TRBV25-1	TRBD2	TRBJ2-5	CASSGTDPTSGRTETQYF	TGTGCCAGCAGTGGGACAGATCCGACTAGCGGGAGAACAGAGACCCAGTACTTC
few	TRBV3-1	NA	TRBJ2-1	CASSPGGANEQFF	TGTGCCAGCAGCCCAGGGGGGGCAAATGAGCAGTTCTTC
few	TRBV28	NA	TRBJ2-2	CASSFFSGTSNTGGLFF	TGTGCCAGCAGTTTCTTCTCGGGGACTTCGAACACCGGGGGGCTGTTTTTT
many	TRBV11-2	TRBD2	TRBJ2-5	CASSDRKRERETQYF	TGTGCCAGCTCCGACCGGAAGCGGGAGAGAGAGACCCAGTACTTC
few	TRBV19	NA	TRBJ2-5	CASSILLQETQYF	TGTGCCAGTAGTATCCTGCTCCAAGAGACCCAGTACTTC
many	TRBV6-1	TRBD2	TRBJ2-7	CASRASGTRNEQYF	TGTGCCAGCAGGGCGAGCGGGACGAGGAACGAGCAGTACTTC
many	TRBV20-1	TRBD2	TRBJ2-1	CSASSLAGSFNNEQFF	TGCAGTGCTTCCTCCTTAGCGGGCAGCTTCAACAATGAGCAGTTCTTC
NA	TRBV6-1	NA	TRBJ2-2	CASTLSTGELFF	TGTGCCAGCACACTATCCACCGGGGAGCTGTTTTTT
few	TRBV9	TRBD2	TRBJ2-1	CASSTLAGGYNEQFF	TGTGCCAGCAGCACCCTAGCGGGAGGGTACAATGAGCAGTTCTTC
many	TRBV3-1	NA	TRBJ2-6	CASSPEGVGSGANVLTF	TGTGCCAGCAGCCCCGAGGGAGTCGGCTCTGGGGCCAACGTCCTGACTTTC
once	TRBV3-1	NA	TRBJ2-2	CASSHSWGEANTGELFF	TGTGCCAGCAGCCACTCTTGGGGGGAGGCGAACACCGGGGAGCTGTTTTTT
many	TRBV28	NA	TRBJ2-3	CASSARDTHTDTQYF	TGTGCCAGCAGTGCTAGGGACACCCACACAGATACGCAGTATTTT
many	TRBV6-1	TRBD2	TRBJ2-1	CASSQRLAERNSYNEQFF	TGTGCCAGCAGTCAACGCCTAGCGGAGAGGAACTCCTACAATGAGCAGTTCTTC
many	TRBV6-1	NA	TRBJ1-2	CASSPARGERGNYGYTF	TGTGCCAGCAGCCCCGCTCGGGGGGAAAGGGGAAACTATGGCTACACCTTC
many	TRBV20-1	TRBD1	TRBJ2-3	CSAPAPPGQATDTQYF	TGCAGTGCCCCCGCCCCCCCGGGACAGGCCACAGATACGCAGTATTTT
NA	TRBV6-1	NA	TRBJ2-7	CASSQRTFSHEQYF	TGTGCCAGCAGTCAACGGACATTTAGCCACGAGCAGTACTTC
NA	TRBV28	NA	TRBJ2-2	CASTRSANTGELFF	TGTGCCAGCACCAGGTCCGCGAACACCGGGGAGCTGTTTTTT
NA	TRBV10-3	TRBD1	TRBJ2-7	CALSTGRWDEQYF	TGTGCCTTATCGACAGGGCGGTGGGACGAGCAGTACTTC
few	TRBV5-5	NA	TRBJ1-4	CASSLTAGGGNEKLLF	TGTGCCAGCAGCTTGACAGCTGGGGGCGGAAATGAAAAACTGCTTTTT
many	TRBV19	NA	TRBJ1-1	CATTGGNTEAFF	TGTGCCACCACGGGTGGGAACACTGAAGCTTTCTTT
many	TRBV20-1	TRBD2	TRBJ2-7	CSARKLAGTYEQYF	TGCAGTGCTAGGAAGCTAGCGGGAACCTACGAGCAGTACTTC
many	TRBV28	NA	TRBJ2-5	CASSFRGKSAQYF	TGTGCCAGCAGTTTCAGAGGGAAATCGGCCCAGTACTTC
few	TRBV29-1	NA	TRBJ1-2	CSVRDTHYSYTF	TGCAGCGTAAGAGACACCCACTATAGCTACACCTTC
once	TRBV7-9	TRBD1	TRBJ2-1	CASSSGGPGEQFF	TGTGCCAGCAGCTCAGGGGGTCCGGGTGAGCAGTTCTTC
many	TRBV10-3	TRBD2	TRBJ2-1	CAISDKSPGVAGGWNEQFF	TGTGCCATCAGTGATAAGTCTCCAGGAGTAGCGGGAGGTTGGAATGAGCAGTTCTTC
NA	TRBV20-1	TRBD2	TRBJ2-5	CSANRPGLAGETQYF	TGCAGTGCAAACAGGCCGGGACTAGCGGGAGAGACCCAGTACTTC
many	TRBV27	NA	TRBJ2-7	CASSLTAKYEQYF	TGTGCCAGCAGTTTAACAGCCAAGTACGAGCAGTACTTC